This entry lists 29 T cell receptor beta chains sequenced from one sample in a study of immune evolution from preneoplasia to lung adenocarcinoma. The data were produced by immunoSEQ multiplex PCR, yet TCRdb's version contains in-frame clones alone and is incomplete. The data hold 37,000 or so clones, with 74% observed a single time. Sequenced material: FFPE invasive lung adenocarcinoma tissue. These receptors originate from a person between 60 and 69 years old with lung adenocarcinoma.

V is TRBV29-1 and J is TRBJ2-1; 9 bases agree with TRBD2. Germline V gene lookup returns CDR1 SQVTM and CDR2 ANQGSEA. J gave up 7 bases and V 5 bases, and 6 bases lay outside the gene matches. The CDR3 sequence is 13 residues long. The CDR3 coding sequence is TGCAGCGTTTGGGCGGGAGGGGGAAATGAGCAGTTCTTC. This codes for CSVWAGGGNEQFF.

V usage is TRBV4-1 and J usage is TRBJ2-3, with a tentative D call TRBD2 (5 bases). The length of the CDR3 is 16 residues. Germline V gene sequence: CDR1 MGHRA, CDR2 YSYEKL. The V end lost 0 bases, the J end lost 5 bases, and 15 bases lay between the germline ends. Here the CDR3 DNA reads TGCGCCAGCAGCCAAGATGGGCTAGCACTTCGAGATACGCAGTATTTT. Translating gives CASSQDGLALRDTQYF.

The V gene is TRBV21-1, the J gene TRBJ1-5. TRBV21-1 is given as a pseudogene. CDR3 length: 16 residues. The DNA for the CDR3 is TGTGCCAGCAGCGCCCTCGGGGTGTTCGGCAATCAGCCCCAGCATTTT. It yields the protein CASSALGVFGNQPQHF.

The rearrangement links TRBV28 to TRBJ2-2; 14 bases align to TRBD2. Germline V gene sequence: CDR1 MDHEN, CDR2 SYDVKM. This CDR3 spans 18 amino acids. The V gene end was trimmed by 7 bases and the J gene end by 5 bases; junction bases not matched to a gene: 12. As DNA, the CDR3 is TGTGCCAGCACCCCCATAGGACTAGCGGGAGGAAGAACCGGGGAGCTGTTTTTT. Its protein product is CASTPIGLAGGRTGELFF.

The V and J genes are TRBV5-5 and TRBJ2-1; D not certain. The germline V gene encodes CDR1 SGHKS and CDR2 YYEKEE (reference sequence). The CDR3 has 16 amino acids. Trimming pared 3 bases from V and 0 bases from J, leaving 13 bases between. The CDR3 region is CASSSQRQSSYNEQFF. In DNA form, the CDR3 reads TGTGCCAGCAGCTCTCAGAGGCAGAGCTCCTACAATGAGCAGTTCTTC.

This chain joins TRBV21-1 and TRBJ2-5. TRBV21-1 is designated a pseudogene. This CDR3 is built from 15 residues. The CDR3 nucleotides read TGTGCCAGCAGCAAGAAGACGGCCCCCCAAGAGACCCAGTACTTC. Translated: CASSKKTAPQETQYF.

The V call is TRBV5-1, the J call TRBJ2-3, with D possibly being TRBD2 (6 bases). This CDR3 contains 14 residues. V lost 5 bases and J lost 2, with 12 bases in between. Germline V lookup: CDR1 SGHRS, CDR2 YFSETQ. CDR3: CASRGGGSTDTQYF. CDR3 in DNA: TGCGCCAGCAGGGGAGGCGGCTCCACAGATACGCAGTATTTT. The complete variable domain, with remaining parts taken from reference TRBV5-1 and TRBJ2-3, reads KAGVTQTPRYLIKTRGQQVTLSCSPISGHRSVSWYQQTPGQGLQFLFEYFSETQRNKGNFPGRFSGRQFSNSRSEMNVSTLELGDSALYLCASRGGGSTDTQYFGPGTRLTVL.

DNA of the CDR3: TGTGCCAGCAGCTTTCTAGCGCGGGAGCAGTACTTC. Its translation: CASSFLAREQYF. The chain joins TRBV5-6 to TRBJ2-7; maybe TRBD2 (6 bases). The germline V gene has CDR1 SGHDT and CDR2 YYEEEE. The CDR3 has 12 amino acids. V lost 2 bases to trimming and J lost 7 bases, with 10 bases between them. Complete variable domain (other parts from reference TRBV5-6 and TRBJ2-7): DAGVTQSPTHLIKTRGQQVTLRCSPKSGHDTVSWYQQALGQGPQFIFQYYEEEERQRGNFPDRFSGHQFPNYSSELNVNALLLGDSALYLCASSFLAREQYFGPGTRLTVT.

The V and J genes are TRBV7-6 and TRBJ2-7, with 13 bases fitting TRBD2. The CDR3 consists of 17 residues. The germline V gene encodes CDR1 SGHVS and CDR2 FNYEAQ. The junction had 7 bases not matched to a gene; V was cut back by 0 bases and J by 5 bases. DNA for the CDR3: TGTGCCAGCAGCTTAGCCCGGACTAGCGGGAGAGGGGACGAGCAGTACTTC. Its translation is CASSLARTSGRGDEQYF.

The rearrangement links TRBV11-3 to TRBJ2-1; D is possibly TRBD1 (6 bases). Trimming shortened V by 5 bases and J by 2 bases, and 16 bases separated the two germline ends. This CDR3 is 16 amino acids long. Germline-derived CDR1 and CDR2 are SGHNT and YENEEA. The CDR3 coding sequence is TGTGCCAGCAGCCCCAGCGGACAGCAGCCCTACAATGAGCAGTTCTTC. This gives the protein CASSPSGQQPYNEQFF.

This clone was seen once. The rearrangement joins TRBV19 to TRBJ2-6, with D unresolved. Germline CDR1 and CDR2: LNHDA and SQIVND (reference sequence). CDR3 length equals 18 residues. V lost 6 bases to trimming and J lost 1 base, with 19 bases between them. The CDR3 DNA is TGTGCCAGTAGCCCTTTCGGACGGCAGCTTTCTGGGGCCAACGTCCTGACTTTC. This gives the protein CASSPFGRQLSGANVLTF. Full variable domain (outside the CDR3, taken from reference TRBV19 and TRBJ2-6): DGGITQSPKYLFRKEGQNVTLSCEQNLNHDAMYWYRQDPGQGLRLIYYSQIVNDFQKGDIAEGYSVSREKKESFPLTVTSAQKNPTAFYLCASSPFGRQLSGANVLTFGAGSRLTVL.

This chain joins TRBV7-2 and TRBJ2-1; 9 bases map to TRBD2. This CDR3 contains 17 residues. The J segment lost 4 bases and the V segment lost 1 base, leaving 8 bases of the junction unmatched. Germline assignment: CDR1 SGHTA and CDR2 FQGNSA. DNA of the CDR3: TGTGCCAGCAGCTTAGAGTCGGCGGGAGGGGCTTACAATGAGCAGTTCTTC. Protein product: CASSLESAGGAYNEQFF.

This chain links TRBV18 with TRBJ2-1, with 9 bases that match TRBD2. CDR1 and CDR2 from the germline V gene are KGHSH and LQKENI. The ends lost 5 bases at V and 0 bases at J; junction bases unmatched: 5. This CDR3 has 16 amino acids. The chain's CDR3 is CASSTYSGSSYNEQFF. CDR3 bases: TGTGCCAGCTCAACTTATAGCGGGAGCTCCTACAATGAGCAGTTCTTC.

V is TRBV6-5 and J is TRBJ1-1; D is unclear. Trimming removed 3 bases at V and 5 bases at J, with 13 bases between. Germline-derived CDR1 and CDR2 are MNHEY and SVGAGI. CDR3 length: 14 amino acids. As DNA, the CDR3 is TGTGCCAGCAGTTATAGTGAGGGCAGGACTGAAGCTTTCTTT. Protein sequence: CASSYSEGRTEAFF.

The V call is TRBV7-3, the J call TRBJ2-7; D is unclear. The V end was cut by 5 bases, the J end by 6 bases, with 14 bases between. The CDR3 sequence is 13 residues long. Germline assignment: CDR1 SGHTA and CDR2 FQGTGA. The CDR3 is CASSPNSGSEQYF. The DNA for the CDR3 is TGTGCCAGCAGCCCCAATTCGGGCTCCGAGCAGTACTTC.

This clone has just a few counts. This rearrangement joins TRBV30 to TRBJ1-4; 7 bases agree with TRBD1. Germline V gene sequence: CDR1 GTSNPN, CDR2 SVGIG (reference sequence). The CDR3 spans 13 residues. V trimming: 7 bases; J trimming: 5 bases; junction bases outside the gene matches: 7. The CDR3 DNA reads as TGTGCCTCAAACAGGGGAGGGAATGAAAAACTGTTTTTT. Protein product: CASNRGGNEKLFF.

This chain links TRBV28 with TRBJ1-2, with D uncertain. The CDR3 totals 13 residues. V was cut by 2 bases and J by 2 bases, with 6 bases left in between. In germline, CDR1 is MDHEN, CDR2 SYDVKM. The DNA for the CDR3 is TGTGCCAGCAGTTTAGACACAAACTATGGCTACACCTTC. Translated: CASSLDTNYGYTF.

This clone occurred once. The chain joins TRBV28 to TRBJ1-2; no clear D gene. Between the trimmed V and J ends, which lost 3 bases and 3 bases, there was a span of 8 bases. Germline V gene lookup returns CDR1 MDHEN and CDR2 SYDVKM. The CDR3 length is 13 residues. CDR3 in amino acids: CASSLVLHYGYTF. As DNA, the CDR3 is TGTGCCAGCAGTTTGGTACTTCACTATGGCTACACCTTC.

This chain links TRBV7-9 with TRBJ2-1; D is unclear. The CDR3 loop spans 14 amino acids. Looked up from germline, CDR1 is SEHNR and CDR2 is FQNEAQ (reference sequence). V dropped 0 bases and J dropped 10 bases, with 13 bases sitting between them. The CDR3 spells CASSLAHPGGEQFF. In DNA, the CDR3 is TGTGCCAGCAGCTTAGCCCACCCCGGCGGCGAGCAGTTCTTC. The full variable domain, with the rest looked up from reference TRBV7-9 and TRBJ2-1, is DTGVSQNPRHKITKRGQNVTFRCDPISEHNRLYWYRQTLGQGPEFLTYFQNEAQLEKSRLLSDRFSAERPKGSFSTLEIQRTEQGDSAMYLCASSLAHPGGEQFFGPGTRLTVL.

The V call is TRBV10-3, the J call TRBJ2-1; D perhaps matches TRBD2 (7 bases). The CDR3 is 12 residues long. CDR1 and CDR2 from the germline V gene are ENHRY and SYGVKD. V dropped 10 bases and J dropped 5 bases, with 12 bases sitting between them. This CDR3 reads CATGGLNNEQFF. The CDR3 DNA is TGTGCCACCGGGGGGCTCAACAATGAGCAGTTCTTC.

In its sample, this clone ranks as medium-sized (0.01 to 0.1%). This chain links TRBV19 with TRBJ1-2; D gene ambiguous. The CDR3 is made up of 15 amino acids. Per germline, CDR1 LNHDA and CDR2 SQIVND (reference sequence). V was trimmed by 7 bases and J by 2 bases, leaving 17 bases between them. The CDR3 loop is CASTLDGRGNYGYTF. The CDR3, as DNA: TGTGCCAGTACCTTAGACGGCCGGGGAAACTATGGCTACACCTTC.

The rearrangement links TRBV30 to TRBJ2-6; D is uncertain. Trimming removed 0 bases at V and 4 bases at J, with 10 bases between. Germline CDR1 and CDR2: GTSNPN and SVGIG (reference sequence). The CDR3 runs 15 residues. This chain's CDR3 is CAWSVLPPGANVLTF. The CDR3 DNA sequence: TGTGCCTGGAGTGTACTTCCTCCCGGGGCCAACGTCCTGACTTTC.

The chain uses TRBV18 and TRBJ1-2; TRBD1 matches at 10 bases. Looked up from germline, CDR1 is KGHSH and CDR2 is LQKENI. V lost 5 bases and J lost 3; bases outside the gene matches: 12. The CDR3 has 17 residues. DNA for the CDR3: TGTGCCAGCTCATTAGACAGGGGGCGCGCACAGGACTATGGCTACACCTTC. Its translation is CASSLDRGRAQDYGYTF.

The CDR3 DNA sequence: TGTGCCAGCAGTTTACCCGGACGCTACTCTGGAAACACCATATATTTT. Its translation: CASSLPGRYSGNTIYF. This chain connects TRBV28 to TRBJ1-3; D uncertain. Between the trimmed V and J ends, which lost 2 bases and 0 bases, there was a span of 11 bases. Germline CDR1 is MDHEN and CDR2 is SYDVKM. There are 16 residues in the CDR3.

This clone turned up a few times. The chain joins TRBV7-9 to TRBJ1-4; D unresolved. The germline V gene has CDR1 SEHNR and CDR2 FQNEAQ (reference sequence). CDR3 length: 11 amino acids. V lost 3 bases and J 8 bases, leaving 4 bases between the germline ends. The CDR3 spells CASSFREKLFF. CDR3 nucleotide sequence: TGTGCCAGCAGCTTCCGGGAAAAACTGTTTTTT.

This chain connects TRBV5-1 to TRBJ2-1; 13 bases agree with TRBD2. CDR1 is SGHRS, CDR2 YFSETQ, per germline. The CDR3 is 16 residues long. J was trimmed by 4 bases and V by 4 bases; bases with no gene match: 5. CDR3 sequence reads: CASSPGGLAGYNEQFF. The CDR3 nucleotides read TGCGCCAGCAGCCCGGGGGGACTAGCGGGGTACAATGAGCAGTTCTTC.

This clone has only one observation. The rearrangement links TRBV7-9 to TRBJ2-3; D may correspond to TRBD1 or TRBD2 (6 bases each). The CDR3 extends over 14 amino acids. V lost 1 base and J lost 4, with 9 bases in between. Germline V CDR1 and CDR2: SEHNR, FQNEAQ (reference sequence). The CDR3 coding sequence is TGTGCCAGCAGCTTAGAGGGGGGCGCAGATACGCAGTATTTT. This codes for CASSLEGGADTQYF.

This clone was observed a single time. V and J are TRBV5-1 and TRBJ2-3, with D possibly TRBD2 on 5 matching bases. The germline V gene encodes CDR1 SGHRS and CDR2 YFSETQ. Trimming cost V 0 bases and J 8 bases, with 16 bases left between them. The CDR3 totals 15 residues. The CDR3 nucleotides are TGCGCCAGCAGCTTGGCGGCGGCCGAGGGAAGTACGCAGTATTTT. Its protein is CASSLAAAEGSTQYF.

The chain joins TRBV19 to TRBJ1-4, with 7 bases aligning to TRBD1. The CDR3 loop spans 14 amino acids. Per germline, CDR1 LNHDA and CDR2 SQIVND (reference sequence). V was clipped by 7 bases and J by 5 bases; unmatched bases: 7. The CDR3 region has the DNA TGTGCCAGTACTTCAGACAGGGAGAATGAAAAACTGTTTTTT. This gives the protein CASTSDRENEKLFF.